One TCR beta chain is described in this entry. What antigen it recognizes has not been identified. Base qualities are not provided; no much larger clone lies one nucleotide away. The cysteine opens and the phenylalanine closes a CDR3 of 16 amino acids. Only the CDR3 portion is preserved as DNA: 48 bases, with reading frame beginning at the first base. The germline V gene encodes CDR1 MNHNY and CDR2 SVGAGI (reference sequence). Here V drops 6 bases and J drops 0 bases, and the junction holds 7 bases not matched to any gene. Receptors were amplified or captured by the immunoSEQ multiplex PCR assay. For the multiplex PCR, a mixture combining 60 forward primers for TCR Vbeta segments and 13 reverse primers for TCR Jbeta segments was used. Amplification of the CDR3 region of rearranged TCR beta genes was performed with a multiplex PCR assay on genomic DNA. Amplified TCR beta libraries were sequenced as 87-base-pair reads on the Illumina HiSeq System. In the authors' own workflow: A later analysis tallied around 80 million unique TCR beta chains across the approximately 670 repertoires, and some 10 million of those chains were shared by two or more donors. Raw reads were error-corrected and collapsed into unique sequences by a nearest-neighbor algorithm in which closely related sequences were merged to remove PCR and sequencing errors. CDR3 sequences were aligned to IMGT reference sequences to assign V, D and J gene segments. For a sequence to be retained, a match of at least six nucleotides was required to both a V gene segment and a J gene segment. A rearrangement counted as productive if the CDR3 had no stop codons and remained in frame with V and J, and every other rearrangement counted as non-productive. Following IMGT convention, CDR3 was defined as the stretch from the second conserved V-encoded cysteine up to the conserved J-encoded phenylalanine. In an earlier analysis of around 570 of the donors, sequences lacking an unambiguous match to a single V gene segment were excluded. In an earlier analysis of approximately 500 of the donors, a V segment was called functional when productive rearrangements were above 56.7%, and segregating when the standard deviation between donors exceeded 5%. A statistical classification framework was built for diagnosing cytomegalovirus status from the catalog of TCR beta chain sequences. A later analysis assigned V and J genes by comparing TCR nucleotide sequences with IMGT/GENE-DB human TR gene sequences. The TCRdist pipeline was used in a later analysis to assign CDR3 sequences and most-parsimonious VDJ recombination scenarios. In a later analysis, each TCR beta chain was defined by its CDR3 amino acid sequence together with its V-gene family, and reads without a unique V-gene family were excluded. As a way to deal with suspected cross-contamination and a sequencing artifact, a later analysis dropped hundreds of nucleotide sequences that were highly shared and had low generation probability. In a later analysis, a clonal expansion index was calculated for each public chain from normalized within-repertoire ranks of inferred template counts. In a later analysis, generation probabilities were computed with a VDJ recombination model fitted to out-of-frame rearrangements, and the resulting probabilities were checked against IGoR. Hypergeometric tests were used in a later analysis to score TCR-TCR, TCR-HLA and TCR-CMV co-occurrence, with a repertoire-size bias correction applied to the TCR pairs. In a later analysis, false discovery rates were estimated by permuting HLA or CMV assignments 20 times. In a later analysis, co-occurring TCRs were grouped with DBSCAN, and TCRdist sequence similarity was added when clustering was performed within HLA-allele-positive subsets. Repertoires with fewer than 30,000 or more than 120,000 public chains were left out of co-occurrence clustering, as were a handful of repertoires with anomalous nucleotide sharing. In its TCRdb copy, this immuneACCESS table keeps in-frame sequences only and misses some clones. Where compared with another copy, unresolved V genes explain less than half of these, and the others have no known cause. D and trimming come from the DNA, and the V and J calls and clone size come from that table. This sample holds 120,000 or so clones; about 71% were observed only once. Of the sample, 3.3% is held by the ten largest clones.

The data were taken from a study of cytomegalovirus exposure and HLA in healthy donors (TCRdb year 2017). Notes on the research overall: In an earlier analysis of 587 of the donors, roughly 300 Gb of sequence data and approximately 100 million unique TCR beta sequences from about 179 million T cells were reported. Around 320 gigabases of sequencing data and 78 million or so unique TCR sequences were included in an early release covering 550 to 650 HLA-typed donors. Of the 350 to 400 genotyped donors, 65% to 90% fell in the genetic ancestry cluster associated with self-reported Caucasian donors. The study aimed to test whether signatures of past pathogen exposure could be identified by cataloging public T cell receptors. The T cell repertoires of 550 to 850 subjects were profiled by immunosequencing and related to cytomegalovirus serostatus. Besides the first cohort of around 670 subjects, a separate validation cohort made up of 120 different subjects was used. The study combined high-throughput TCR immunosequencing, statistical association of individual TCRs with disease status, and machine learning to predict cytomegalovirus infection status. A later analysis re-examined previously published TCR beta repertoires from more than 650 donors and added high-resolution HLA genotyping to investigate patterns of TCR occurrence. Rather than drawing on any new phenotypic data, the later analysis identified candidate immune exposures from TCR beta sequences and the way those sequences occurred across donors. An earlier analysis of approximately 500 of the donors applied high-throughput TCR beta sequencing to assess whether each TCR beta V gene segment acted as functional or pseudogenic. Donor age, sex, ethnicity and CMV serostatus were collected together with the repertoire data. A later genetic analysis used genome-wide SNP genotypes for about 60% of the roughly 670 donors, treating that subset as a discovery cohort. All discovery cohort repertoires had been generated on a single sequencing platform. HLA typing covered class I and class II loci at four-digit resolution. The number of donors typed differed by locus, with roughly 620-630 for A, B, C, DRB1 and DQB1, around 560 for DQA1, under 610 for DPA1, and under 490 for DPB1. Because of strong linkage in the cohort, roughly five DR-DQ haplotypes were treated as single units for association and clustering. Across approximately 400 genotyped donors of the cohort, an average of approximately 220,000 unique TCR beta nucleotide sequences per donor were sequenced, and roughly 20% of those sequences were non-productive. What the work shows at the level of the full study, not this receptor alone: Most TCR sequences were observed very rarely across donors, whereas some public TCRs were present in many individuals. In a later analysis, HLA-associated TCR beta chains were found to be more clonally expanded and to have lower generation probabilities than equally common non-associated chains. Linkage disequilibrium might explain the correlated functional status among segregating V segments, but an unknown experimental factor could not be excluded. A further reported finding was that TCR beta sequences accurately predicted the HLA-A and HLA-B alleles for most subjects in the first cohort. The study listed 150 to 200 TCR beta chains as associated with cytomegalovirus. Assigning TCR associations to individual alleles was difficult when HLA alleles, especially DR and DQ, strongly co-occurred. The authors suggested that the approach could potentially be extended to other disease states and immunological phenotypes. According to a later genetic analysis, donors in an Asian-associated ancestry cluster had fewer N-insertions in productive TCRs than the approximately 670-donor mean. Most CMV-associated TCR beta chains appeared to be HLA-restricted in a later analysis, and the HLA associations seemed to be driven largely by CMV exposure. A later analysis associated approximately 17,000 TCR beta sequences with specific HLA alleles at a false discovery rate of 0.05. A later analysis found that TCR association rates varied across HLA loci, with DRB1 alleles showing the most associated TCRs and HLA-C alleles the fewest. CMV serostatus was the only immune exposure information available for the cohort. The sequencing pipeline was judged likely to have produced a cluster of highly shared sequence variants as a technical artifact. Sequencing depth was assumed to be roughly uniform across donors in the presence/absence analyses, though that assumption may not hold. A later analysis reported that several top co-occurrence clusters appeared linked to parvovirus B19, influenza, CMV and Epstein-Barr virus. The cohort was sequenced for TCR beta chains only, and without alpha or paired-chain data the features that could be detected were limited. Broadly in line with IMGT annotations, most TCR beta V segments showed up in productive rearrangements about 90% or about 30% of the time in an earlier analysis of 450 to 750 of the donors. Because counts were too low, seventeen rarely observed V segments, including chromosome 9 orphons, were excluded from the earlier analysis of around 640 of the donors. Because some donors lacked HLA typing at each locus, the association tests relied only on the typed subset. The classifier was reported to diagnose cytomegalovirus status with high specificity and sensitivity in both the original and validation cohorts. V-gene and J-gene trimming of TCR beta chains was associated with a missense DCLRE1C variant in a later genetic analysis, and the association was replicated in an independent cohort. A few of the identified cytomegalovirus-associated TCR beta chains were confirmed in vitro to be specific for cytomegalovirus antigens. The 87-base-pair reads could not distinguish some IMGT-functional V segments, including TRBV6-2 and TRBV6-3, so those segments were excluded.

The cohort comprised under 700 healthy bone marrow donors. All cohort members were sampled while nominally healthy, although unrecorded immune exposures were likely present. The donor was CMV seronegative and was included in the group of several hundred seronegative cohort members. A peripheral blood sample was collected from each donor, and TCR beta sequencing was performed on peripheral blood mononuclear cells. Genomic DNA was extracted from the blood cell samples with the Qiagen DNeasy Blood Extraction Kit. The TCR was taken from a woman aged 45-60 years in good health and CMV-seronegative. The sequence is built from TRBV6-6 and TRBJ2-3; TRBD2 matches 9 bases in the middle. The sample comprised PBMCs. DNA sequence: TGTGCCAGCAGGTTAGCGGGAGCTCTCAGCACAGATACGCAGTATTTT. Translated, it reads CASRLAGALSTDTQYF.